These 12 T cell receptor beta chains were sequenced from one sample in a study of T cells after yellow fever vaccination (dated by TCRdb to the late 2010s). Library preparation used 5' RACE. TCRdb names Illumina NovaSeq 6000 as the instrument used. Starting from the raw public reads, TCRdb applied fastp trimming at Q25, assembled clones with MiXCR and retained in-frame beta chains. Identical CDR3 proteins give one entry, which carries the most common genes and DNA. This sample is represented by hundreds of thousands of distinct CDR3 sequences; over 15% of them were singletons. The ten biggest clones cover roughly a sixth of the sample. Read against the paper, the sample's treatment or condition label means: live attenuated yellow fever vaccine strain. Sequenced material: PBMCs, taken before the yellow fever booster vaccination. These receptor sequences come from a man younger than 35 who received the YFV17D yellow fever vaccine.

This clonotype has more than one count but fewer than ten. V is TRBV6-5 and J is TRBJ2-7; weak D call: TRBD2 (6 bases). Per germline, CDR1 MNHEY and CDR2 SVGAGI. V lost 2 bases and J 7 bases, leaving 12 bases between the germline ends. CDR3 length: 13 residues. This CDR3 reads CASSYGEAQEQYF. Here the CDR3 DNA reads TGTGCCAGCAGTTACGGGGAGGCCCAGGAGCAGTACTTC.

This clonotype was seen a few times. The chain has TRBV20-1 and TRBJ2-3; D is perhaps TRBD1 or TRBD2 (5 bases each). The CDR3 contains 14 residues. The germline V and J ends were trimmed by 1 base and 2 bases, with 10 bases remaining between them. The germline gives CDR1 DFQATT, CDR2 SNEGSKA (reference sequence). The DNA for the CDR3 is TGCAGTGCTAGAGGGGACCGGTTCACAGATACGCAGTATTTT. It codes for CSARGDRFTDTQYF.

This clonotype showed up just a few times. The V gene is TRBV5-4, the J gene TRBJ1-2, with TRBD1 identical over 7 bases. The germline gives CDR1 SGHNT, CDR2 YYREEE (reference sequence). The J segment lost 8 bases and the V segment lost 3 bases, leaving 10 bases of the junction unmatched. The CDR3 spans 14 residues. Written as DNA, the CDR3 is TGTGCCAGCAGCTCTAACAGGGGCCCTTGGGGCTACACCTTC. This gives the protein CASSSNRGPWGYTF.

CDR3 sequence: CASSTLAGAYNEQFF. CDR3 nucleotides: TGTGCCAGCAGCACACTAGCGGGGGCCTACAATGAGCAGTTCTTC. The rearrangement links TRBV12-3 or TRBV12-4 to TRBJ2-1, with 11 bases matching TRBD2. V lost 6 bases and J lost 2; bases outside the gene matches: 3. The CDR3 extends over 15 amino acids.

This chain connects TRBV7-6 to TRBJ2-2, with 8 bases fitting TRBD1. With 2 bases clipped from V and 4 bases from J, the junction kept 3 bases outside the gene matches. The CDR3 totals 15 residues. Looked up from germline, CDR1 is SGHVS and CDR2 is FNYEAQ. The CDR3 DNA is TGTGCCAGCAGCTTAAGACAGGGGTTCACCGGGGAGCTGTTTTTT. Translation: CASSLRQGFTGELFF. The full variable domain, rest sourced from reference TRBV7-6 and TRBJ2-2, is GAGVSQSPRYKVTKRGQDVALRCDPISGHVSLYWYRQALGQGPEFLTYFNYEAQQDKSGLPNDRFSAERPEGSISTLTIQRTEQRDSAMYRCASSLRQGFTGELFFGEGSRLTVL.

The chain links TRBV29-1 to TRBJ2-1; D remains ambiguous. CDR1 is SQVTM and CDR2 is ANQGSEA in the germline V gene. The V end was cut by 5 bases, the J end by 8 bases, with 16 bases between. The CDR3 contains 13 residues. The CDR3, as DNA: TGCAGCGTTCAGTACAGAGTTGGGGATGAGCAGTTCTTC. Its translation: CSVQYRVGDEQFF.

The V and J genes are TRBV20-1 and TRBJ1-6; tentatively, D is TRBD1 (5 bases). The ends were cut back, 3 bases at V and 0 bases at J, with 9 bases in the middle. The V gene's germline CDR1 is DFQATT and CDR2 SNEGSKA (reference sequence). This CDR3 is built from 15 residues. CDR3 loop: CSASQGPSYNSPLHF. The DNA for the CDR3 is TGCAGTGCTAGTCAGGGCCCCTCCTATAATTCACCCCTCCACTTT.

The rearrangement joins TRBV6-2 or TRBV6-3 to TRBJ2-2; perhaps TRBD2 as D (6 bases). From germline, CDR1 is MNHEY and CDR2 SVGEGT. The CDR3 contains 14 residues. Deletions cut 7 bases from V and 6 bases from J, with 15 bases between. The CDR3 loop reads CASTRSGLPGELFF. The CDR3 region has the DNA TGTGCCAGCACCCGCTCAGGACTACCCGGGGAGCTGTTTTTT.

The rearrangement joins TRBV29-1 to TRBJ2-4, with a weak D call TRBD2 (5 bases). With 0 bases removed from V and 0 bases from J, the gap between germline ends came to 6 bases. The CDR3 is 14 residues long. Germline CDR1 is SQVTM and CDR2 is ANQGSEA. As DNA, the CDR3 is TGCAGCGTTGAAGATGGACTAGCCAAAAACATTCAGTACTTC. It encodes CSVEDGLAKNIQYF.

V gene TRBV4-3 combines with J gene TRBJ2-5; the D gene is possibly TRBD2 (7 bases). This CDR3 has 16 residues. CDR1 is LGHNA and CDR2 is YSLEER in the germline V gene. V gave up 4 bases and J gave up 5 bases, with 20 bases separating them. The CDR3 coding sequence is TGCGCCAGCAGCCCCCTGAGGGGGGGGGCCGGTGAGACCCAGTACTTC. This gives the protein CASSPLRGGAGETQYF.

The V and J genes are TRBV6-1 and TRBJ1-5; no reliable D call. The CDR3 contains 14 residues. Deletions cut 7 bases from V and 3 bases from J, with 13 bases between. CDR1 is MNHNS, CDR2 SASEGT, per germline. CDR3 nucleotide sequence: TGTGCCAGCACCACGAGCCGATCCAATCAGCCCCAGCATTTT. Amino acids: CASTTSRSNQPQHF.

The chain recombines TRBV6-2 or TRBV6-3 with TRBJ2-7; 7 bases are shared with TRBD1. Trimming cost V 6 bases and J 4 bases; bases outside gene matches: 9. From germline, CDR1 is MNHEY and CDR2 SVGEGT. The CDR3 is 14 residues long. The CDR3 bases are TGTGCCAGCAGCATCCCGGGACAGCGGTACGAGCAGTACGTC. Translated, it gives CASSIPGQRYEQYV.